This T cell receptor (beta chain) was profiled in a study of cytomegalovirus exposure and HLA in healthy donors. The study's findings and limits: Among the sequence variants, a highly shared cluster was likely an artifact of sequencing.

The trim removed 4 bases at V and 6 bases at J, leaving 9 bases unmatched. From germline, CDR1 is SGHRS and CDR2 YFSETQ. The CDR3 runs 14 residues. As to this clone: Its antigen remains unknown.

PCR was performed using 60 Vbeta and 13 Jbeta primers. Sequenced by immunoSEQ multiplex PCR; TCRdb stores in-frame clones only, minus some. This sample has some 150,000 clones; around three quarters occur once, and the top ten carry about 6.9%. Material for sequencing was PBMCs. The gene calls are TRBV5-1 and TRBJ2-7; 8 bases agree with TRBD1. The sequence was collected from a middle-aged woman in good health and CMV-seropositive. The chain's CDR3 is CASSTGQESGEQYF. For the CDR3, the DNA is TGCGCCAGCAGCACGGGACAGGAGTCCGGCGAGCAGTACTTC.